This T cell receptor (beta chain) is from a study of T-cell reconstitution after alpha-beta-depleted transplantation in children. The TCRbeta library was prepared with unique molecular identifiers. MiXCR, run by TCRdb on the PCR reads, gives a single entry per CDR3 protein. This sample yields about 980,000 distinct CDR3 sequences, of which around 30% are seen a single time; roughly 28% belongs to the top ten. The CDR3 has 13 residues. Per germline, CDR1 SGHTA and CDR2 FQGTGA. V shed 5 bases and J shed 1 base, with 8 bases lying between them. On this clonotype: Its target is not known.

Overall study findings and caveats: Where alpha-beta T cells came from about two months after transplant was reportedly several hundred expanded graft clones.

This chain connects TRBV7-3 to TRBJ1-1; D unresolved. This receptor was taken from a boy younger than two who had a stem cell transplant for SCID, so the T cells may come from the graft donor. Sequences were derived from PBMCs, mostly from graft donor cells, sampled 360 days after TCRalphabeta/CD19-depleted stem cell transplant. The CDR3 DNA reads TGTGCCAGCAGCACATTCGAGAACACTGAAGCTTTCTTT. It codes for CASSTFENTEAFF. Complete variable domain (other parts from reference TRBV7-3 and TRBJ1-1): GAGVSQTPSNKVTEKGKYVELRCDPISGHTALYWYRQSLGQGPEFLIYFQGTGAADDSGLPNDRFFAVRPEGSVSTLKIQRTERGDSAVYLCASSTFENTEAFFGQGTRLTVV.